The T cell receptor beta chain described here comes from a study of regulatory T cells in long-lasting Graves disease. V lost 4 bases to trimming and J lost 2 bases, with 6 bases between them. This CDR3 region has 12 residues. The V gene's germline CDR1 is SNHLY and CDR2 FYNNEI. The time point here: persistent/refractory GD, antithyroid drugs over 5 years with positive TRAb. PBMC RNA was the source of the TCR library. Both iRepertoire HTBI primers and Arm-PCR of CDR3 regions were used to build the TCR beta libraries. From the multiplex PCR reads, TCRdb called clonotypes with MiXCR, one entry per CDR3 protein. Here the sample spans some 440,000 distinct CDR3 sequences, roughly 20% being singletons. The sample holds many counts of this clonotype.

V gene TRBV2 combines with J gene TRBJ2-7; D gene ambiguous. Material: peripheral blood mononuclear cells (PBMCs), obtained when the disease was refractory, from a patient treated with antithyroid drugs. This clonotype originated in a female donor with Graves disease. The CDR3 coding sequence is TGTGCCAGCAGTGTGTTGGCCTACGAGCAGTACTTC. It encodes CASSVLAYEQYF.